Reported below is one TCR beta chain. Its specificity is not known. The CDR3 runs to 13 residues. The sample is drawn from a study of blood T cells in healthy people across ages. Regarding the study as a whole: A conclusive naive versus antigen-experienced comparison was prevented by the unsorted PBMCs.

With a J-beta primer mix and a sample-barcoded 5' primer, a second PCR ran about 6 to 11 cycles. TCRdb independently ran MiXCR on the 5' RACE reads; one entry per CDR3 protein. The sample comprises 550,000 to 750,000 distinct CDR3 sequences, about 21% of which are singletons, and approximately 3.7% rests with the top ten. The source is a man between 65 and 85 years old in good health. The chain carries TRBV12-3 or TRBV12-4 and TRBJ2-5, with 7 bases identical to TRBD1. The assigned J gene may be wrong: the sequence end matches TRBJ2-7 better. The specimen was blood. CDR3: CASRRDRDYEQYF. The CDR3, as DNA: TGTGCCAGCAGACGGGACAGAGACTACGAGCAGTACTTC.